These 8 T cell receptor beta chains came from one sample sequenced in a study of T cells in Graves' hyperthyroidism and ophthalmopathy. Researchers amplified the TCR beta CDR3 regions from RNA transcripts. An initial round of RT-PCR targeting the TCR CDR3 relied on the HTBI primer set. TCRdb redid the calling of the multiplex PCR reads with MiXCR, one entry per CDR3 protein. The profile covers under 200,000 distinct CDR3 sequences, with approximately 9% appearing a single time and over 20% taken by the ten largest. Sequencing input: blood. These receptors were collected from a woman aged 18-30 years with Graves' hyperthyroidism that later progressed to Graves' ophthalmopathy.

This clonotype was found many times. CDR3 loop: CASSPGGAQETQYF. For the CDR3, the DNA is TGTGCCAGCTCACCCGGCGGAGCCCAAGAGACCCAGTACTTC. This chain joins TRBV18 and TRBJ2-5; D remains unclear. The CDR3 sequence is 14 residues long. In germline, CDR1 is KGHSH, CDR2 LQKENI. The germline V and J ends were trimmed by 3 bases and 1 base, with 9 bases remaining between them.

This clonotype was recorded many times. The chain is built from TRBV10-3 and TRBJ1-1; 8 positions match TRBD1. Per germline, CDR1 ENHRY and CDR2 SYGVKD. The CDR3 is 17 amino acids. The ends lost 2 bases at V and 3 bases at J; junction bases unmatched: 11. CDR3 in amino acids: CAISERVQGADDTEAFF. DNA for the CDR3: TGTGCCATCAGTGAGCGGGTGCAGGGGGCCGATGACACTGAAGCTTTCTTT.

In this sample, this clonotype turned up many times. The rearrangement uses TRBV2 and TRBJ1-2; D not certain. CDR3 length: 13 amino acids. The germline V gene encodes CDR1 SNHLY and CDR2 FYNNEI. Trimming removed 7 bases at V and 2 bases at J, with 11 bases between. CDR3 bases: TGTGCCAGCAAAATTCCGGGGAACTATGGCTACACCTTC. It codes for CASKIPGNYGYTF.

The chain links TRBV5-4 to TRBJ2-5, with D possibly being TRBD1 (5 bases). V lost 4 bases and J 2 bases, leaving 12 bases between the germline ends. Germline V lookup: CDR1 SGHNT, CDR2 YYREEE (reference sequence). The CDR3 sequence is 14 residues long. Written as DNA, the CDR3 is TGTGCCAGCAGCGGTGGCAGGGTACAAGAGACCCAGTACTTC. It specifies CASSGGRVQETQYF. The full variable domain, completed using reference TRBV5-4 and TRBJ2-5, is ETGVTQSPTHLIKTRGQQVTLRCSSQSGHNTVSWYQQALGQGPQFIFQYYREEENGRGNFPPRFSGLQFPNYSSELNVNALELDDSALYLCASSGGRVQETQYFGPGTRLLVL.

In its sample, this clonotype was seen many times. The chain combines TRBV20-1 with TRBJ2-5, with 8 bases identical to TRBD2. The CDR3 covers 15 residues. CDR1 is DFQATT and CDR2 is SNEGSKA in the germline V gene (reference sequence). V shed 6 bases, J shed 5 bases, and the junction held 14 bases outside the gene matches. CDR3 sequence (DNA): TGCAGTGCCAAAAGCGGGAGTCCCTCCCAGGAGACCCAGTACTTC. It encodes CSAKSGSPSQETQYF.

The chain joins TRBV19 to TRBJ2-1; 10 bases are shared with TRBD2. With V trimmed by 5 bases and J by 6 bases, 7 bases remained unmatched. CDR3 length: 15 residues. CDR1 and CDR2 from the germline V gene are LNHDA and SQIVND (reference sequence). The CDR3 is CASSVKRGGSNEQFF. CDR3 in DNA: TGTGCCAGTAGTGTAAAGCGGGGGGGTAGCAATGAGCAGTTCTTC.

This rearrangement joins TRBV6-4 to TRBJ2-1; D not resolved. Germline V gene data show CDR1 as MRHNA and CDR2 as SNTAGT. There are 14 residues in the CDR3. V was shortened by 7 bases and J by 0 bases, with 10 bases between the two germline ends. The CDR3, as DNA: TGTGCCAGCAAGTCGGAAAGCTCCTACAATGAGCAGTTCTTC. This encodes CASKSESSYNEQFF.

In this sample, this clonotype turned up many times. J is TRBJ1-6 and V is TRBV12-3 or TRBV12-4; D call uncertain. Trimming pared 3 bases from V and 6 bases from J, leaving 3 bases between. The length of the CDR3 is 12 residues. In DNA form, the CDR3 reads TGTGCCAGCAGTTTGGGTAATTCACCCCTCCACTTT. Its translation: CASSLGNSPLHF.